This T cell receptor beta chain appears in the sequencing data of a study of blood T cell repertoires in COVID-19. Study summary: PBMCs, B-cell-depleted T cells, or T cells provided the cDNA or gDNA that made up the material.

The repertoire was sequenced with immunoSEQ multiplex PCR; TCRdb's copy has only in-frame clones and lacks some. The repertoire has fewer than 250,000 clones, over 80% of them found once; the top ten carry approximately 0.9%. The CDR3 is made up of 13 amino acids. Germline V gives CDR1 SQVTM, CDR2 ANQGSEA. V shed 6 bases, J shed 1 base, and the junction held 3 bases outside the gene matches. Study members were between about 18 and 95 years old and lived in some 22 US regions. Researchers sorted participants into cohorts using their self-reported clinical history. Up to 2 weeks before entering the study, exposed participants had met a COVID-19 case.

The V call is TRBV29-1, the J call TRBJ2-3; 8 bases line up with TRBD2. The material sequenced was PBMCs or T cells enriched from blood (not recorded which). This TCR came from a man aged 45-65 years who had been exposed to COVID-19. The CDR3 nucleotides are TGCAGCGTCGTCGGGGGGGGCACAGATACGCAGTATTTT. This encodes CSVVGGGTDTQYF.